This TCR beta chain was obtained from a study of vaccination effects on CD4 cells after COVID-19. Study-level background: Post-vaccine sampling took place a median of 72 days after the second dose.

Concerning this clone itself: The antigen is not known.

J lost 8 bases, V lost 3 bases, and 9 bases had no gene match. This CDR3 spans 15 amino acids. CDR1 is LGHNA and CDR2 is YNFKEQ in the germline V gene. This table comes from immunoSEQ multiplex PCR, and its TCRdb copy is limited to in-frame clones, with some not included. The data contain about 80,000 clones, about three quarters of them singletons. Whole-study results and caveats: Healthy vaccinees had only 1 of 255 vaccine-induced clones cross-react with common cold coronaviruses.

Sequencing followed a ViraFEST assay step that expanded antigen-specific CD4+ T cells with viral peptide pools. At the end of 10 days of culture, CD4+ T cells were isolated. Either the mRNA-1273 or the BNT162b2 vaccine was given to participants as two doses. Vaccinees lacked prior SARS-CoV-2 infection and tested negative for nucleocapsid antibodies. The authors replaced half the medium with IL-2 medium on days 3 and 7. The chain uses TRBV4-2 and TRBJ2-5, with TRBD2 matching over 10 bases. The receptor's source is a human donor who received a COVID-19 vaccine. This material consisted of CD4+ T cells from PBMCs cultured with HCoV-OC43 spike peptides, taken after COVID-19 vaccination. Subset defined: HCoV-OC43 spike overlapping peptide pool stimulation. The CDR3 loop is CASSQPGTSAQTQYF. As DNA, the CDR3 is TGTGCCAGCAGCCAGCCGGGGACTAGCGCCCAAACCCAGTACTTC.